This passage covers 22 T cell receptor beta chains from one sample sequenced in a study of T cells in Graves' hyperthyroidism and ophthalmopathy. TCR beta CDR3 regions were amplified from RNA transcripts. HTBI primers were used for first-round RT-PCR of the TCR CDR3. MiXCR, run by TCRdb on the multiplex PCR reads, gives a single entry per CDR3 protein. The sample records over 700,000 distinct CDR3 sequences, roughly a third being singletons. The sequenced sample was blood. These receptors came from a woman aged 40 to 49 with Graves' hyperthyroidism.

This chain uses TRBV9 with TRBJ2-3; D is uncertain. Per germline, CDR1 SGDLS and CDR2 YYNGEE. This CDR3 has 13 amino acids. Trimming removed 6 bases from V and 1 base from J, with 9 bases in between. CDR3 in DNA: TGTGCCAGCACCCCGGCGGGCACAGATACGCAGTATTTT. Encoded protein: CASTPAGTDTQYF.

This chain connects TRBV7-8 to TRBJ1-6, with D tentatively TRBD1 (5 bases). The germline V gene has CDR1 SGHVS and CDR2 FQNEAQ. The V gene lost 8 bases and the J gene lost 7 bases, with 18 bases spanning the gap. The CDR3 spans 15 residues. The CDR3 bases are TGTGCCAGCGACGCGCGGGGGGTCCTGAATTCACCCCTCCACTTT. Translated: CASDARGVLNSPLHF.

The chain employs TRBV7-2 and TRBJ2-7, with a weak D call TRBD1 (6 bases). The CDR3 spans 14 residues. CDR1 and CDR2 (germline): SGHTA, FQGNSA. Trimming left V 5 bases short and J 2 bases short, with 13 bases between. Written as DNA, the CDR3 is TGTGCCAGCAGCCCCTCGCAGGGGACCTACGAGCAGTACTTC. Encoded protein: CASSPSQGTYEQYF.

The chain links TRBV10-2 to TRBJ1-1; no clear D gene. V was shortened by 6 bases and J by 4 bases, with 18 bases between the two germline ends. CDR3 length equals 15 residues. The germline V gene encodes CDR1 WSHSY and CDR2 SAAADI. CDR3 residues: CASRGGAGKTTEAFF. CDR3 coding DNA: TGCGCCAGCAGAGGCGGCGCAGGAAAGACCACTGAAGCTTTCTTT.

In its sample, this clonotype was seen many times. V usage is TRBV4-3 and J usage is TRBJ2-5, with D unclear. The CDR3 contains 14 residues. Trimming removed 3 bases at V and 3 bases at J, with 11 bases between. Germline V gene data show CDR1 as LGHNA and CDR2 as YSLEER. The CDR3 DNA reads TGCGCCAGCAGCCATCGGGCCACTAAAGAGACCCAGTACTTC. This codes for CASSHRATKETQYF.

This clonotype has only a few counts. This sequence joins TRBV6-2 or TRBV6-3 and TRBJ1-5, with D tentatively TRBD1 (5 bases). Germline lookup yields CDR1 MNHEY and CDR2 SVGEGT. The CDR3 is made up of 15 amino acids. Trimming took off 5 bases at V and 0 bases at J, with 11 bases between the two ends. This chain's CDR3 is CASSIQAYSNQPQHF. For the CDR3, the DNA is TGTGCCAGCAGTATACAGGCTTATAGCAATCAGCCCCAGCATTTT.

The rearrangement uses TRBV7-9 and TRBJ2-6; TRBD1 aligns across 9 bases. CDR3 size: 18 residues. The V gene end was trimmed by 5 bases and the J gene end by 1 base; junction bases not matched to a gene: 9. CDR1 SEHNR and CDR2 FQNEAQ come from the germline V gene (reference sequence). The DNA for the CDR3 is TGTGCCAGCAGCGGCCGGGACAGGGAATGGTCTGGGGCCAACGTCCTGACTTTC. It is translated as CASSGRDREWSGANVLTF.

This clonotype occurred a few times. The rearrangement uses TRBV6-5 and TRBJ1-5; D is unclear. The V end lost 5 bases, the J end lost 7 bases, and 15 bases lay between the germline ends. CDR3 size: 14 residues. Germline CDR1 reads MNHEY; CDR2 reads SVGAGI. The CDR3: CASSEAGGRQPQHF. DNA of the CDR3: TGTGCCAGCAGTGAAGCGGGAGGGAGACAGCCCCAGCATTTT.

The chain employs TRBV2 and TRBJ2-5; 9 nucleotides line up with TRBD2. V shed 3 bases and J 7 bases; nucleotides not matched to a gene: 6. Germline CDR1 is SNHLY and CDR2 is FYNNEI. The CDR3 extends over 14 amino acids. CDR3 coding DNA: TGTGCCAGCAGTGATGGACTAGCGAGGGGGACCCAGTACTTC. Translation: CASSDGLARGTQYF.

On this clonotype itself: Just one base apart from a much larger clone, this may be a read error. The chain carries TRBV7-2 and TRBJ1-3; D may be TRBD1 (5 bases). The germline CDR1 and CDR2 sequences are SGHTA and FQGNSA. This CDR3 is 16 amino acids long. Written as DNA, the CDR3 is TGTGCCAGCAGCTTAGGCGCGGGGGACTCTGAAAACACCATATATTTT. It translates to CASSLGAGDSENTIYF.

Turning to this clonotype: This sequence may be a read error, since a much larger clone differs from it by one base. The rearrangement uses TRBV9 and TRBJ2-7, with 8 bases identical to TRBD1. The germline CDR1 and CDR2 sequences are SGDLS and YYNGEE. Germline trimming cut 6 bases from V and 6 bases from J; bases unmatched to any gene: 11. This CDR3 is 14 amino acids long. The CDR3 is CASNPGQEGIEQYF. The CDR3 DNA follows: TGTGCCAGCAACCCGGGACAGGAGGGGATCGAGCAGTACTTC.

The chain has TRBV27 and TRBJ1-3; no firm D call. V was cut by 5 bases and J by 4 bases, with 18 bases left in between. The CDR3 spans 16 residues. The V gene's germline CDR1 is MNHEY and CDR2 SMNVEV (reference sequence). The CDR3 bases are TGTGCCAGCAGTCCACGGCCACTACCGGGCGGAAACACCATATATTTT. Translating it yields CASSPRPLPGGNTIYF.

This clonotype came up a few times. The CDR3 loop reads CASSPNPTGKDEKLFF. CDR3 bases: TGTGCCAGCAGCCCCAACCCGACAGGAAAGGATGAAAAACTGTTTTTT. The J gene is TRBJ1-4, the V gene TRBV3-1; the D gene is possibly TRBD1 (6 bases). Germline CDR1 LGHDT, CDR2 YNNKEL (reference sequence). Trimming removed 4 bases from V and 6 bases from J, with 18 bases in between. The CDR3 is made up of 16 amino acids. The full variable domain, rest sourced from reference TRBV3-1 and TRBJ1-4, is DTAVSQTPKYLVTQMGNDKSIKCEQNLGHDTMYWYKQDSKKFLKIMFSYNNKELIINETVPNRFSPKSPDKAHLNLHINSLELGDSAVYFCASSPNPTGKDEKLFFGSGTQLSVL.

The chain uses TRBV5-4 and TRBJ2-7; a possible D gene is TRBD2 (6 bases). The CDR3 totals 14 residues. Germline V gene data show CDR1 as SGHNT and CDR2 as YYREEE (reference sequence). Trimming stripped 1 base from V and 2 bases from J, with 10 bases between. DNA of the CDR3: TGTGCCAGCAGCTTGTGGGGGGTCACCTACGAGCAGTACTTC. Its protein product is CASSLWGVTYEQYF.

The chain combines TRBV7-9 with TRBJ1-1; the D gene is possibly TRBD1 (5 bases). Germline V gene data show CDR1 as SEHNR and CDR2 as FQNEAQ (reference sequence). CDR3 length equals 13 residues. The V and J ends lost 8 bases and 2 bases respectively, with 12 bases between them. CDR3 amino acids: CASRGRDNTEAFF. The CDR3 bases are TGTGCCAGCCGGGGCAGAGATAACACTGAAGCTTTCTTT. Full variable domain (outside the CDR3, taken from reference TRBV7-9 and TRBJ1-1): DTGVSQNPRHKITKRGQNVTFRCDPISEHNRLYWYRQTLGQGPEFLTYFQNEAQLEKSRLLSDRFSAERPKGSFSTLEIQRTEQGDSAMYLCASRGRDNTEAFFGQGTRLTVV.

In the case of this clonotype: A much larger clone differs by one base, so this may be a read error. V is TRBV7-7 and J is TRBJ2-2, with no clear D. Germline CDR1 and CDR2: SSHAT and FNYEAQ (reference sequence). The CDR3 sequence is 16 residues long. The CDR3 loop reads CASSYDEVSDTGELFF. In DNA, the CDR3 is TGTGCTAGCAGCTACGACGAGGTTTCGGACACCGGGGAGCTGTTTTTT.

This clonotype was observed at least ten times. The chain uses TRBV6-6 and TRBJ1-2; weak D call: TRBD1 (6 bases). This CDR3 has 13 residues. The germline CDR1 and CDR2 sequences are MNHNY and SVGAGI (reference sequence). V was cut by 5 bases and J by 9 bases, with 16 bases left in between. The CDR3 sequence is CASSLDRQDSYTF. CDR3 nucleotide sequence: TGTGCCAGCAGTCTGGACCGACAGGACAGCTACACCTTC.

This clonotype occurred a few times. The J gene is TRBJ2-7, the V gene TRBV7-9; TRBD2 agrees at 14 bases. The germline gives CDR1 SEHNR, CDR2 FQNEAQ (reference sequence). The CDR3 spans 16 residues. Trimming at V came to 3 bases and at J to 6 bases, leaving 7 bases not matched to a gene. The CDR3 DNA follows: TGTGCCAGCAGCTTCTCGGGGACTAGCGGGAGTCTCGAGCAGTACTTC. Translating gives CASSFSGTSGSLEQYF. Full variable domain (rest looked up from reference TRBV7-9 and TRBJ2-7): DTGVSQNPRHKITKRGQNVTFRCDPISEHNRLYWYRQTLGQGPEFLTYFQNEAQLEKSRLLSDRFSAERPKGSFSTLEIQRTEQGDSAMYLCASSFSGTSGSLEQYFGPGTRLTVT.

This clonotype has only a few counts. The chain recombines TRBV5-1 with TRBJ2-7; D unresolved. The V gene's germline CDR1 is SGHRS and CDR2 YFSETQ. Deletions cut 0 bases from V and 2 bases from J, with 9 bases between. The CDR3 runs to 14 residues. CDR3 protein: CASSLGASTYEQYF. The CDR3 bases are TGCGCCAGCAGCTTGGGTGCATCGACCTACGAGCAGTACTTC. The full variable domain, completed using reference TRBV5-1 and TRBJ2-7, is KAGVTQTPRYLIKTRGQQVTLSCSPISGHRSVSWYQQTPGQGLQFLFEYFSETQRNKGNFPGRFSGRQFSNSRSEMNVSTLELGDSALYLCASSLGASTYEQYFGPGTRLTVT.

The chain employs TRBV11-2 and TRBJ1-3; TRBD1 matches at 8 bases. The CDR3 extends over 21 amino acids. V was clipped by 5 bases and J by 0 bases; unmatched bases: 21. The germline CDR1 and CDR2 sequences are SGHAT and FQNNGV. The CDR3 DNA is TGTGCCAGCAGCCAACAGCGAGGGACAGGCGAGATGACGAGCTCTGGAAACACCATATATTTT. Translation gives CASSQQRGTGEMTSSGNTIYF.

A few counts support this clonotype. The chain carries TRBV10-2 and TRBJ2-2; weak D call: TRBD1 (5 bases). The V gene lost 6 bases and the J gene lost 4 bases, with 9 bases spanning the gap. The CDR3 sequence is 13 residues long. Germline V CDR1 and CDR2: WSHSY, SAAADI. The CDR3 loop reads CASRARATGELFF. CDR3 nucleotides: TGCGCCAGCAGGGCCAGGGCCACCGGGGAGCTGTTTTTT.

This clonotype was seen at least ten times. The chain uses TRBV10-2 and TRBJ2-2; 7 nucleotides align to TRBD1. Germline V gene lookup returns CDR1 WSHSY and CDR2 SAAADI. V lost 4 bases to trimming and J lost 5 bases; unmatched junction nucleotides: 4. The CDR3 is 14 residues long. This CDR3 reads CASSVDRVTGELFF. The CDR3, as DNA: TGCGCCAGCAGTGTTGACAGGGTAACCGGGGAGCTGTTTTTT.